The 20 T cell receptor beta chains listed next were all sequenced from one sample in a study of cytomegalovirus exposure and HLA in healthy donors. This PCR relied on a set of 60 Vbeta primers and 13 Jbeta primers. Method: immunoSEQ multiplex PCR; TCRdb's copy keeps in-frame clones and lacks some. The repertoire has around 200,000 clones, around 80% of them found once; the top ten carry 1.2%. Specimen: PBMCs. The receptor set was obtained from a girl aged 2 to 10 in good health and CMV-seropositive.

Worth noting for this clone: Other nucleotide sequences in the sample specify the same CDR3. This sequence joins TRBV6-6 and TRBJ1-2; TRBD1 might be the D (5 bases). V dropped 4 bases and J dropped 8 bases, with 17 bases sitting between them. The germline V gene has CDR1 MNHNY and CDR2 SVGAGI (reference sequence). The CDR3 has 14 amino acids. The DNA of the CDR3 is TGTGCCAGCAGTTCGCAACAGGTTCAAAGGGGCTACACCTTC. Translation gives CASSSQQVQRGYTF.

This sequence joins TRBV19 and TRBJ1-2, with 7 bases that match TRBD1. The CDR3 is 16 residues long. Germline V gives CDR1 LNHDA, CDR2 SQIVND (reference sequence). Losses at the gene ends were 4 bases for V and 4 bases for J; bases not matched to a gene: 12. The CDR3 spells CASSTRRTDRVYGYTF. CDR3 in DNA: TGTGCCAGTAGTACCCGACGGACAGACAGGGTCTATGGCTACACCTTC.

The chain combines TRBV27 with TRBJ2-7; TRBD2 matches 8 bases. V lost 0 bases and J lost 4; bases outside the gene matches: 14. Germline-derived CDR1 and CDR2 are MNHEY and SMNVEV (reference sequence). CDR3 length: 18 residues. DNA for the CDR3: TGTGCCAGCAGTTTATCGAGGGCGGGAGGCCCTGAGCTTTACGAGCAGTACTTC. Protein sequence: CASSLSRAGGPELYEQYF.

The J gene is TRBJ1-5, the V gene TRBV5-8; D is unclear. V lost 4 bases and J lost 4, with 12 bases in between. CDR3 size: 14 residues. The germline CDR1 and CDR2 sequences are SGHTS and YDEGEE. The CDR3 loop is CASSPRRGNQPQHF. CDR3 DNA sequence: TGTGCCAGCAGCCCCCGACGGGGAAATCAGCCCCAGCATTTT.

This clone was recorded once. The V call is TRBV18, the J call TRBJ2-7, with D maybe TRBD1 (7 bases). CDR3 length: 16 residues. CDR1 and CDR2 (germline): KGHSH, LQKENI. V was clipped by 6 bases and J by 1 base, with 19 bases between them. CDR3 in amino acids: CASSIAGGPFSYEQYF. The CDR3 region has the DNA TGTGCCAGCTCTATCGCAGGGGGGCCCTTTTCCTACGAGCAGTACTTC.

V gene TRBV5-1 combines with J gene TRBJ2-3, with a tentative D call TRBD2 (5 bases). Germline V gene data show CDR1 as SGHRS and CDR2 as YFSETQ. V was cut by 0 bases and J by 0 bases, with 8 bases left in between. This CDR3 is built from 15 residues. CDR3 in DNA: TGCGCCAGCAGCTTGGCCCAGCGGAGCACAGATACGCAGTATTTT. Protein sequence: CASSLAQRSTDTQYF.

V usage is TRBV2 and J usage is TRBJ2-1; TRBD1 is a possible D gene (5 bases). The CDR3 is made up of 16 amino acids. Germline CDR1 is SNHLY and CDR2 is FYNNEI. The V end lost 6 bases, the J end lost 0 bases, and 15 bases lay between the germline ends. The CDR3 loop is CASRGFRESSYNEQFF. CDR3 nucleotide sequence: TGTGCCAGCAGGGGGTTCAGGGAAAGCTCCTACAATGAGCAGTTCTTC.

This chain joins TRBV5-1 and TRBJ2-1; tentatively, D is TRBD2 (6 bases). Trimming shortened V by 1 base and J by 5 bases, and 10 bases separated the two germline ends. Germline loops: CDR1 SGHRS, CDR2 YFSETQ. The CDR3 runs to 14 residues. CDR3 bases: TGCGCCAGCAGCTTGACAGCGGGTAACAATGAGCAGTTCTTC. This sequence encodes CASSLTAGNNEQFF.

This chain joins TRBV4-1 and TRBJ1-5; D perhaps matches TRBD1 (6 bases). Germline assignment: CDR1 MGHRA and CDR2 YSYEKL. This CDR3 comprises 16 residues. Trimming left V 3 bases short and J 4 bases short, with 16 bases between. This CDR3 reads CASSHRAGQSNQPQHF. The CDR3, as DNA: TGCGCCAGCAGCCATAGGGCCGGACAGTCGAATCAGCCCCAGCATTTT.

V is TRBV27 and J is TRBJ2-1; 7 bases line up with TRBD1. CDR1 is MNHEY and CDR2 is SMNVEV in the germline V gene (reference sequence). The CDR3 contains 12 residues. V trimming: 6 bases; J trimming: 7 bases; junction bases outside the gene matches: 3. CDR3 in amino acids: CASSPTGNEQFF. The CDR3 coding sequence is TGTGCCAGCAGCCCGACAGGGAATGAGCAGTTCTTC.

The chain combines TRBV7-8 with TRBJ2-5; TRBD2 agrees at 10 bases. V lost 3 bases, J lost 13 bases, and 8 bases stayed unmatched. The V gene's germline CDR1 is SGHVS and CDR2 FQNEAQ. This CDR3 has 13 amino acids. The CDR3, as DNA: TGTGCCAGCAGCTTTTCTAGCGGGGGCCACTGGTACTTC. Protein product: CASSFSSGGHWYF. Complete variable domain (other parts from reference TRBV7-8 and TRBJ2-5): GAGVSQSPRYKVAKRGQDVALRCDPISGHVSLFWYQQALGQGPEFLTYFQNEAQLDKSGLPSDRFFAERPEGSVSTLKIQRTQQEDSAVYLCASSFSSGGHWYFGPGTRLLVL.

V and J are TRBV10-3 and TRBJ2-1, with a weak D call TRBD1 (5 bases). This CDR3 has 13 residues. The V gene lost 11 bases and the J gene lost 6 bases, with 17 bases spanning the gap. Germline V gives CDR1 ENHRY, CDR2 SYGVKD. This CDR3 reads CAVRGQTGNEQFF. The CDR3, as DNA: TGTGCCGTCCGAGGACAAACGGGCAATGAGCAGTTCTTC.

DNA for the CDR3: TGTGCCAGCAGCTTAGGCCCAAGGGGGCAGGGGGGAAACACCATATATTTT. Translating gives CASSLGPRGQGGNTIYF. V usage is TRBV7-2 and J usage is TRBJ1-3; 7 nucleotides agree with TRBD1. The germline CDR1 and CDR2 sequences are SGHTA and FQGNSA. The CDR3 sequence is 17 residues long. Trimming took 1 base from V and 4 from J; bases not matched to a gene: 10.

This chain uses TRBV2 with TRBJ2-1; D gene unclear. Germline CDR1 reads SNHLY; CDR2 reads FYNNEI. Trimming took 3 bases from V and 0 from J, leaving 9 bases between them. The length of the CDR3 is 15 residues. The CDR3 loop is CASSDVTSSYNEQFF. CDR3 DNA: TGTGCCAGCAGTGACGTTACAAGCTCCTACAATGAGCAGTTCTTC.

V gene TRBV19 combines with J gene TRBJ1-5; D unclear. This CDR3 spans 14 amino acids. Germline CDR1 LNHDA, CDR2 SQIVND (reference sequence). V was cut by 3 bases and J by 3 bases, with 9 bases left in between. CDR3 nucleotides: TGTGCCAGTAGTATTGTGGCCGACAATCAGCCCCAGCATTTT. Protein: CASSIVADNQPQHF.

The chain recombines TRBV30 with TRBJ2-7; maybe TRBD1 (6 bases). From germline, CDR1 is GTSNPN and CDR2 SVGIG (reference sequence). The CDR3 spans 14 residues. Trimming shortened V by 6 bases and J by 2 bases, and 17 bases separated the two germline ends. The CDR3 DNA reads as TGTGCCTGCCGGGTGCAAGGGGGAACCTACGAGCAGTACTTC. Translating it yields CACRVQGGTYEQYF.

This chain connects TRBV5-1 to TRBJ1-2; tentative D call: TRBD1 (5 bases). CDR3 length equals 16 residues. Trimming pared 4 bases from V and 6 bases from J, leaving 22 bases between. Germline CDR1 reads SGHRS; CDR2 reads YFSETQ. This CDR3 is CASSQPGLTPFNGYTF. CDR3 coding DNA: TGCGCCAGCAGCCAACCGGGACTCACCCCTTTTAATGGCTACACCTTC.

The CDR3 sequence: CASKRQGGDGELFF. CDR3 in DNA: TGTGCCAGCAAAAGACAGGGAGGAGACGGGGAGCTGTTTTTT. The V gene is TRBV27, the J gene TRBJ2-2, with D possibly TRBD1 on 7 matching bases. This CDR3 is 14 amino acids long. Trimming removed 7 bases from V and 7 bases from J, with 16 bases in between. Looked up from germline, CDR1 is MNHEY and CDR2 is SMNVEV (reference sequence).

This chain uses TRBV4-2 with TRBJ1-1; D unclear. This CDR3 contains 17 residues. Trimming removed 4 bases at V and 0 bases at J, with 18 bases between. Germline-derived CDR1 and CDR2 are LGHNA and YNFKEQ. The chain's CDR3 is CASSLGSEDSVNTEAFF. The CDR3 nucleotides read TGTGCCAGCAGCCTTGGGTCTGAGGATAGTGTGAACACTGAAGCTTTCTTT.

The gene calls are TRBV18 and TRBJ2-3, with D possibly matching TRBD2 (6 bases). Trimming removed 3 bases at V and 0 bases at J, with 10 bases between. Germline V lookup: CDR1 KGHSH, CDR2 LQKENI. The CDR3 extends over 15 amino acids. CDR3 loop: CASSPSGDSTDTQYF. In DNA, the CDR3 is TGTGCCAGCTCACCTTCGGGGGACAGCACAGATACGCAGTATTTT.